Below, one TCR beta chain is given with its context. Antigen unknown. PCR amplification relied on 60 Vbeta primers (plus 13 Jbeta primers). Methods used by the authors: The authors later counted 70 million to 80 million unique TCR beta chains, 9.5 million to 13 million of them shared. Assay used: immunoSEQ multiplex PCR; TCRdb lists only in-frame clones, some missing. Clonal size and the V and J genes are those of that table, whereas D and trimming came from the DNA. In all, the sample yields 80,000 to 100,000 clones. Healthy individuals who donated bone marrow served as the donors. The record originates from a study of cytomegalovirus exposure and HLA in healthy donors. Study summary: From HLA-typed donors, an early data release held around 80 million unique TCRs. Study-wide points: In an earlier analysis, about 87% or about 30%: the productive usage of most TCR beta V segments.

Germline lookup yields CDR1 KGHSH and CDR2 LQKENI. The V gene end was trimmed by 1 base and the J gene end by 0 bases; junction bases not matched to a gene: 8. This CDR3 has 18 residues. Sequencing was performed on PBMCs. This clonotype was sampled from a woman aged 25-40 years in good health and CMV-seronegative. The chain employs TRBV18 and TRBJ1-3, with 8 bases that match TRBD1. The CDR3 nucleotides read TGTGCCAGCTCACCACTGCCGGGACAGGCCTCCTCTGGAAACACCATATATTTT. It translates to CASSPLPGQASSGNTIYF.